These T cell receptor beta chains were read from a single sample in a study of OX40 agonist ivuxolimab in advanced cancers. Sequenced by immunoSEQ multiplex PCR; TCRdb stores in-frame clones only, minus some. The data contain 55,000 to 65,000 clones, 85% of them singletons. The specimen was CD4+ or CD8+ T cells sorted from blood, collected in a trial of the OX40 agonist ivuxolimab. These receptors all stem from an adult with an advanced solid tumor such as melanoma, head and neck, liver or kidney cancer. Each CDR3 is given with its conserved first and last residue. The D gene is left open where the match is weak. Only some rows state a clone size, as once, few, many or a class for expanded clones.

length	V	size	D	J	CDR3	DNA
14	TRBV28	few	-	TRBJ1-6	CASSLSGNNSPLHF	TGTGCCAGCAGTTTGTCTGGGAATAATTCACCCCTCCACTTT
14	TRBV2	-	TRBD1	TRBJ1-5	CASSWDREHQPQHF	TGTGCCAGCAGCTGGGACAGGGAACATCAGCCCCAGCATTTT
15	TRBV19	-	TRBD2	TRBJ2-7	CASSAASGDTYEQYF	TGTGCCAGTAGTGCAGCTAGCGGAGACACCTACGAGCAGTACTTC
13	TRBV6-6	-	-	TRBJ2-5	CASSRGEKETQYF	TGTGCCAGCAGTAGAGGGGAAAAGGAGACCCAGTACTTC
13	TRBV2	-	TRBD1	TRBJ1-1	CASREDRDTEAFF	TGTGCCAGCAGGGAAGACAGGGATACTGAAGCTTTCTTT
13	TRBV7-8	-	-	TRBJ1-2	CASSLGQPYGYTF	TGTGCCAGCAGCCTTGGACAGCCCTATGGCTACACCTTC
17	TRBV7-8	-	TRBD2	TRBJ2-5	CASSLGLTSGVGRTQYF	TGTGCCAGCAGCTTAGGTTTGACTAGCGGGGTGGGACGGACCCAGTACTTC
13	TRBV29-1	-	-	TRBJ2-6	CSIERSGANVLTF	TGCAGCATAGAGAGATCTGGGGCCAACGTCCTGACTTTC
14	TRBV6-1	-	TRBD1	TRBJ1-2	CASRTGQANYGYTF	TGTGCCAGCAGAACTGGACAGGCTAACTATGGCTACACCTTC
14	TRBV27	-	TRBD1	TRBJ1-6	CASKRQGWNSPLHF	TGTGCCAGCAAAAGACAGGGATGGAATTCACCCCTCCACTTT
14	TRBV11-2	-	-	TRBJ1-5	CASSYSGRDQPQHF	TGTGCCAGCAGCTACAGCGGTCGAGATCAGCCCCAGCATTTT
14	TRBV7-2	-	-	TRBJ1-1	CASSLSWGDTEAFF	TGTGCCAGCAGCTTGTCATGGGGGGACACTGAAGCTTTCTTT
12	TRBV5-6	-	-	TRBJ2-7	CASSLTSYEQYF	TGTGCCAGCAGCTTGACCTCCTACGAGCAGTACTTC
13	TRBV2	-	-	TRBJ2-7	CASTPDFSYEQYF	TGTGCCAGCACCCCAGACTTCTCCTACGAGCAGTACTTC
13	TRBV2	-	TRBD1	TRBJ2-7	CASSEGGGREQYF	TGTGCCAGCAGTGAAGGAGGGGGCCGTGAGCAGTACTTC
14	TRBV6-1	-	-	TRBJ2-2	CASSQTLNTGELFF	TGTGCCAGCAGCCAGACCCTGAACACCGGGGAGCTGTTTTTT
14	TRBV7-2	-	-	TRBJ2-4	CASSLRLAKNIQYF	TGTGCCAGCAGCTTAAGGCTAGCCAAAAACATTCAGTACTTC
15	TRBV2	medium-sized	TRBD1	TRBJ1-5	CASSSPGQFNQPQHF	TGTGCCAGCAGCTCTCCGGGACAGTTCAATCAGCCCCAGCATTTT
14	TRBV9	-	-	TRBJ1-1	CASSAEQENTEAFF	TGTGCCAGCAGCGCAGAACAAGAGAACACTGAAGCTTTCTTT
14	TRBV28	-	-	TRBJ1-6	CASSLNSRNSPLHF	TGTGCCAGCAGTTTAAACAGTAGGAATTCACCCCTCCACTTT
13	TRBV2	once	-	TRBJ2-5	CASSVSLQETQYF	TGTGCCAGCAGTGTTTCCCTTCAAGAGACCCAGTACTTC
14	TRBV6-5	-	-	TRBJ1-2	CASSGGREYYGYTF	TGTGCCAGCAGTGGGGGGCGCGAGTACTATGGCTACACCTTC
15	TRBV19	-	-	TRBJ2-2	CASSIHRVGTGELFF	TGTGCCAGTAGTATCCACAGGGTGGGCACCGGGGAGCTGTTTTTT
16	TRBV13	-	TRBD2	TRBJ2-3	CASSLPTSGGRYTQYF	TGTGCCAGCAGCTTACCGACTAGCGGGGGGCGGTATACGCAGTATTTT
12	TRBV28	-	-	TRBJ1-1	CASGSGDTEAFF	TGTGCCAGCGGGTCAGGAGACACTGAAGCTTTCTTT